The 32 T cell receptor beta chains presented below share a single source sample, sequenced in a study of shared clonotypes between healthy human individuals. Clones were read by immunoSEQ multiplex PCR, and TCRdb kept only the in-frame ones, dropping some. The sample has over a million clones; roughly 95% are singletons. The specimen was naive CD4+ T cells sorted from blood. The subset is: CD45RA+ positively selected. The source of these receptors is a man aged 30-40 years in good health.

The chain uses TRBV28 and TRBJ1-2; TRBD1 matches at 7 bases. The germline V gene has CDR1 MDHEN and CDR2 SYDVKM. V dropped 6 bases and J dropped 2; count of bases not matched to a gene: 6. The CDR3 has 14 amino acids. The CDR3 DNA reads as TGTGCCAGCAGAGTTGCGGGACAGAACTATGGCTACACCTTC. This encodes CASRVAGQNYGYTF.

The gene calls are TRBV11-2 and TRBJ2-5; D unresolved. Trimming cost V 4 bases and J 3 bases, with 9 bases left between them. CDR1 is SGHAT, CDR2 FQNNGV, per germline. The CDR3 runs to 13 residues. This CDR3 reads CASSSPPKETQYF. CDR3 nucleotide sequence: TGTGCCAGCAGCTCCCCCCCGAAAGAGACCCAGTACTTC.

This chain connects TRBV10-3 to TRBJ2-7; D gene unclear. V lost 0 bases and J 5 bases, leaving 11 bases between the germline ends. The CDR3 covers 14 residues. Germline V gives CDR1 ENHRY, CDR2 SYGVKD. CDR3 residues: CAISESGRFDEQYF. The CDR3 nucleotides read TGTGCCATCAGTGAGTCCGGACGGTTCGACGAGCAGTACTTC.

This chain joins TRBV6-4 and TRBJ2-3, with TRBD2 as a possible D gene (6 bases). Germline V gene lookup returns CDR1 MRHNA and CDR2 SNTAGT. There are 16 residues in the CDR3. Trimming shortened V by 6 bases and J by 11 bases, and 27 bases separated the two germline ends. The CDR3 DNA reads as TGTGCCAGCAGCGAACTTTCCGGGGGTTTACCGGGGAGGCAGTATTTT. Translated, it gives CASSELSGGLPGRQYF.

Written as DNA, the CDR3 is TGTGCCAGCAGCCGGCGCGGCACAGGGGTTGCCGGGGAGCTGTTTTTT. This gives the protein CASSRRGTGVAGELFF. The chain uses TRBV4-2 and TRBJ2-2; 7 positions agree with TRBD1. CDR1 LGHNA and CDR2 YNFKEQ come from the germline V gene. V was clipped by 4 bases and J by 6 bases; unmatched bases: 11. This CDR3 is built from 16 residues.

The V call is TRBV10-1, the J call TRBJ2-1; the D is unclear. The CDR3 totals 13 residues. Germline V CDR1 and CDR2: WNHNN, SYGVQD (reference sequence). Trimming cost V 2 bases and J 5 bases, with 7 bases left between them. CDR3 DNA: TGCGCCAGCAGTGAGCCCCCGAACAATGAGCAGTTCTTC. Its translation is CASSEPPNNEQFF.

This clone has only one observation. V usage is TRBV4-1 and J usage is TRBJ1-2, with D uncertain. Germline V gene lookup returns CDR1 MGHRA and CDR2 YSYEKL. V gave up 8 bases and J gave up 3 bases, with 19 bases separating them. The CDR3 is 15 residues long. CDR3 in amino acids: CASRTHYERDYGYTF. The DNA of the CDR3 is TGCGCCAGCCGGACCCACTACGAGCGGGACTATGGCTACACCTTC.

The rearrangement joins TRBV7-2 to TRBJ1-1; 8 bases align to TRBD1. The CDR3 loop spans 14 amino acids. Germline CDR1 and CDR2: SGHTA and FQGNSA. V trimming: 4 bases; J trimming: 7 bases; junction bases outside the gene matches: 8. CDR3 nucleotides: TGTGCCAGCAGCTCCAGCGGGACAGGACATGAAGCTTTCTTT. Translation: CASSSSGTGHEAFF.

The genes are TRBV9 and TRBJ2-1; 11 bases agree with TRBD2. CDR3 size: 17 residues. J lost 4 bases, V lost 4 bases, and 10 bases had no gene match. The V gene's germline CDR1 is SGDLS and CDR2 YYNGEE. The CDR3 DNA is TGTGCCAGCAGCCGCACTCAGACTAGCGGGATTTACAATGAGCAGTTCTTC. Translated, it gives CASSRTQTSGIYNEQFF.

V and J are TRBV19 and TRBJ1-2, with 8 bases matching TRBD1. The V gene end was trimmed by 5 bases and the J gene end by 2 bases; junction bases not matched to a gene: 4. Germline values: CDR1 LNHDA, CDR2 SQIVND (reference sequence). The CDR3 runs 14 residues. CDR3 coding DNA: TGTGCCAGTAGTCCCCGGGACAGGAACTATGGCTACACCTTC. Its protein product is CASSPRDRNYGYTF.

As DNA, the CDR3 is TGTGCCAGCGCCCCCCCGGGACAGTGGGCGAATGAGCAGTTCTTC. This translates into CASAPPGQWANEQFF. The chain uses TRBV19 and TRBJ2-1; 7 positions match TRBD1. The CDR3 runs 15 residues. CDR1 and CDR2 from the germline V gene are LNHDA and SQIVND (reference sequence). J lost 7 bases, V lost 9 bases, and 15 bases had no gene match.

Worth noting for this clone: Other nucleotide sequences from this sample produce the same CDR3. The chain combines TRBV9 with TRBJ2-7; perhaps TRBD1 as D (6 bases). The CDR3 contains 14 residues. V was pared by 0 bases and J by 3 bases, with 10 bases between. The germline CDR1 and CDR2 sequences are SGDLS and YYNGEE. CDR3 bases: TGTGCCAGCAGCGTAGGGGCACAGGGCTACGAGCAGTACTTC. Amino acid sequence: CASSVGAQGYEQYF.

CDR3 nucleotide sequence: TGCGCCAGCAGCCCTACCGGGACAGGGTTCAACGCCGGGGAGCTGTTTTTT. This encodes CASSPTGTGFNAGELFF. V is TRBV5-1 and J is TRBJ2-2; 9 bases are a match to TRBD1. The J segment lost 6 bases and the V segment lost 4 bases, leaving 13 bases of the junction unmatched. This CDR3 comprises 17 residues. The germline CDR1 and CDR2 sequences are SGHRS and YFSETQ. Using reference TRBV5-1 and TRBJ2-2 for the parts outside the CDR3, the full variable domain is KAGVTQTPRYLIKTRGQQVTLSCSPISGHRSVSWYQQTPGQGLQFLFEYFSETQRNKGNFPGRFSGRQFSNSRSEMNVSTLELGDSALYLCASSPTGTGFNAGELFFGEGSRLTVL.

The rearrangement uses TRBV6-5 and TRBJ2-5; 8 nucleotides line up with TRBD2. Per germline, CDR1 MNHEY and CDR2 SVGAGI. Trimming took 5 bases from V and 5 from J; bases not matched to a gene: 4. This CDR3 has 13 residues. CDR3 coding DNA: TGTGCCAGCAGTATCTCTAGCGGGGAGACCCAGTACTTC. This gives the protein CASSISSGETQYF.

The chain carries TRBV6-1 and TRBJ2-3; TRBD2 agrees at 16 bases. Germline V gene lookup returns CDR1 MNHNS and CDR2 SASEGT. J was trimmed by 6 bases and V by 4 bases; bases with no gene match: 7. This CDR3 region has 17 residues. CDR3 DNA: TGTGCCAGCAGTGTGGGACTAGCGGGAGGGCCATCGGATACGCAGTATTTT. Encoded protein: CASSVGLAGGPSDTQYF.

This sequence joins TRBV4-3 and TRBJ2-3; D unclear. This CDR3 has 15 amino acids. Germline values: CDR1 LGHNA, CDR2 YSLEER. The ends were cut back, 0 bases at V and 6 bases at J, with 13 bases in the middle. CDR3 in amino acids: CASSQDFRVGDTQYF. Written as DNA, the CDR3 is TGCGCCAGCAGCCAAGATTTTCGGGTGGGGGATACGCAGTATTTT.

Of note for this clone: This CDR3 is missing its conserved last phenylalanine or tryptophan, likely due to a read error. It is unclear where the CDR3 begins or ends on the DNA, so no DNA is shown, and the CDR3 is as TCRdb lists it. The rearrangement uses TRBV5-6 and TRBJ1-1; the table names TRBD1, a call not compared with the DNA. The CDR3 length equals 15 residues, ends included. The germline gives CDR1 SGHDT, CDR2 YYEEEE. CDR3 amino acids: CASSLAPGGPVGLLV.

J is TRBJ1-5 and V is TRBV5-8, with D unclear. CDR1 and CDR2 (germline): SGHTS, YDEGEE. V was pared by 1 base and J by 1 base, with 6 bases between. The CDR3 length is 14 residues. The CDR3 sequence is CASSLILSNQPQHF. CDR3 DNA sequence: TGTGCCAGCAGCTTGATCCTGAGCAATCAGCCCCAGCATTTT.

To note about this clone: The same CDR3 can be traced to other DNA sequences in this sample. The CDR3 DNA reads TGTGCCAGCTCACCACGGGCAGACCAGCCCCAGCATTTT. Translating it yields CASSPRADQPQHF. This chain connects TRBV18 to TRBJ1-5, with D unresolved. Trimming pared 1 base from V and 7 bases from J, leaving 8 bases between. This CDR3 has 13 residues. From germline, CDR1 is KGHSH and CDR2 LQKENI.

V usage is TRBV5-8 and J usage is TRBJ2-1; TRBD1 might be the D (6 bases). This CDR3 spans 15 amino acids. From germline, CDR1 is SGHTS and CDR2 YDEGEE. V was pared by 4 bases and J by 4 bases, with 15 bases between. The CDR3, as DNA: TGTGCCAGCAGCCCAAGGGACAAGTTGTACAATGAGCAGTTCTTC. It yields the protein CASSPRDKLYNEQFF.

CDR3 in DNA: TGTGCTAGTGGTTTTCGTATTCTCCGGGGCCCCTACGAGCAGTACTTC. The encoded protein is CASGFRILRGPYEQYF. The V and J genes are TRBV12-5 and TRBJ2-7, with D perhaps matching TRBD1 or TRBD2 (5 bases each). Trimming removed 3 bases from V and 2 bases from J, with 17 bases in between. Germline V CDR1 and CDR2: LGHNT, FRNRAP. This CDR3 comprises 16 residues.

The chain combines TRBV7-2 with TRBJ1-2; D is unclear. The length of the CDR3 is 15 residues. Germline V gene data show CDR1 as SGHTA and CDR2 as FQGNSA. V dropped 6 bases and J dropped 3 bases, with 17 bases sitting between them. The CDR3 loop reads CASSLSGRVDYGYTF. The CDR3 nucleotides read TGTGCCAGCAGTCTCTCCGGGCGGGTGGACTATGGCTACACCTTC.

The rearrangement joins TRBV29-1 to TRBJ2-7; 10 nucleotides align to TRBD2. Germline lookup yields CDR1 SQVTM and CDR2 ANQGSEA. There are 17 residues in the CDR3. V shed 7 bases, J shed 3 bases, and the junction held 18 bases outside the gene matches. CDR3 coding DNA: TGCAGCGCCTCACTGACCCTTCTAGCGGGAGATGTCTACGAGCAGTACTTC. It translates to CSASLTLLAGDVYEQYF.

Written as DNA, the CDR3 is TGTGCCAGCAGTGAGGGAGAGGGGGCGAACACCGGGGAGCTGTTTTTT. Its translation: CASSEGEGANTGELFF. The rearrangement links TRBV6-4 to TRBJ2-2; TRBD1 might be the D (6 bases). Trimming cost V 3 bases and J 0 bases, with 11 bases left between them. This CDR3 comprises 16 residues. CDR1 MRHNA and CDR2 SNTAGT come from the germline V gene.

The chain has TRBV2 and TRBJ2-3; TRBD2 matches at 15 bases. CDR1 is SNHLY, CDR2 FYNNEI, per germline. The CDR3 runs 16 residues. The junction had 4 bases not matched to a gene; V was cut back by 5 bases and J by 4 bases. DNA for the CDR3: TGTGCCAGCAGTACCGGACTAGCGGGGGGGGCAGATACGCAGTATTTT. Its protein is CASSTGLAGGADTQYF. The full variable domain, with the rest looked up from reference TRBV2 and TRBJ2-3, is EPEVTQTPSHQVTQMGQEVILRCVPISNHLYFYWYRQILGQKVEFLVSFYNNEISEKSEIFDDQFSVERPDGSNFTLKIRSTKLEDSAMYFCASSTGLAGGADTQYFGPGTRLTVL.

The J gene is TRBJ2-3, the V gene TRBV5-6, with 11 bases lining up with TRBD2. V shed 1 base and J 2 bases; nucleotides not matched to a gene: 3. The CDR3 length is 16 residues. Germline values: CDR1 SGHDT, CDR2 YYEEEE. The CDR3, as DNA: TGTGCCAGCAGCTTGAAGGGACTAGCGGCCACAGATACGCAGTATTTT. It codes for CASSLKGLAATDTQYF.

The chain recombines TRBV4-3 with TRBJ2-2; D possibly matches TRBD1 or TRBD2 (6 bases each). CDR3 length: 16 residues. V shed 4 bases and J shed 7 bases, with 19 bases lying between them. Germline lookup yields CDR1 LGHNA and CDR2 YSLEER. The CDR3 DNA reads TGCGCCAGCAGCCGCGGGACACTAGGGAACGGCGGGGAGCTGTTTTTT. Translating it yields CASSRGTLGNGGELFF.

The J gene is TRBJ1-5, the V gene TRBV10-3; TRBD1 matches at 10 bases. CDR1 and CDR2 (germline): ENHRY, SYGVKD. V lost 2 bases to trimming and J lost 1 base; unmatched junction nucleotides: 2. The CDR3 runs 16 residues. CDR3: CAISEAGQGSNQPQHF. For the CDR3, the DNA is TGTGCCATCAGTGAGGCGGGACAGGGGAGCAATCAGCCCCAGCATTTT.

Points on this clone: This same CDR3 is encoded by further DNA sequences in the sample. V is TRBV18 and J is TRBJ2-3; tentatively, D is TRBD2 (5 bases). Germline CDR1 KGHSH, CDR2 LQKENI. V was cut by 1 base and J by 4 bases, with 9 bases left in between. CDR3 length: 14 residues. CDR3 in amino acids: CASSPLGVADTQYF. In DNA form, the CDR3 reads TGTGCCAGCTCACCACTCGGGGTTGCAGATACGCAGTATTTT.

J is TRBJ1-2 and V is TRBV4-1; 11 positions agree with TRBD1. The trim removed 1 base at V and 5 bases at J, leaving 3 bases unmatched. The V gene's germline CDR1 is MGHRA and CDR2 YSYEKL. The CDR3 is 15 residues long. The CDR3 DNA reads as TGCGCCAGCAGCCAAGCGGGACAGGGGGTTTATGGCTACACCTTC. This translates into CASSQAGQGVYGYTF.

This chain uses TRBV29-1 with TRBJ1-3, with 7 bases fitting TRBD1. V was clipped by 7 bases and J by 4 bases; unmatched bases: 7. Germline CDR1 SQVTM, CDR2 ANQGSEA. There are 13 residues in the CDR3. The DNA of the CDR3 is TGCAGCGCTCAACAGGGGAGAGGAAACACCATATATTTT. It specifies CSAQQGRGNTIYF.

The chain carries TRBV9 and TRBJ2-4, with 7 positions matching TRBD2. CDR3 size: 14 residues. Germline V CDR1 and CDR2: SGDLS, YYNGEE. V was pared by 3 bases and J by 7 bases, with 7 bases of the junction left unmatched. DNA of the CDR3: TGTGCCAGCAGCGCCCTCGGGCGGGAGAACATTCAGTACTTC. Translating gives CASSALGRENIQYF.